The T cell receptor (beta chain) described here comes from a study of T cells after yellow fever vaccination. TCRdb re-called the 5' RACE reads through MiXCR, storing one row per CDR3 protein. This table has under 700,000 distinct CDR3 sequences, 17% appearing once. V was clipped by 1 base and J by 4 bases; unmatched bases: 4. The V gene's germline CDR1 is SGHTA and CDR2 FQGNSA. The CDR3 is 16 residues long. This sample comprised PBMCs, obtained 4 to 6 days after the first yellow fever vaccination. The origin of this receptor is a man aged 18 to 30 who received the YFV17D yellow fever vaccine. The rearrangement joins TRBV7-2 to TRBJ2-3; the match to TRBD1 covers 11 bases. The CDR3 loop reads CASSLGTGGRADTQYF. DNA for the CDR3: TGTGCCAGCAGCTTAGGGACAGGGGGCCGGGCAGATACGCAGTATTTT. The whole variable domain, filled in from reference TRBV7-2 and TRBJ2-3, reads GAGVSQSPSNKVTEKGKDVELRCDPISGHTALYWYRQSLGQGLEFLIYFQGNSAPDKSGLPSDRFSAERTGGSVSTLTIQRTQQEDSAVYLCASSLGTGGRADTQYFGPGTRLTVL.